This T cell receptor beta chain was retrieved from a study of T-cell reconstitution after alpha-beta-depleted transplantation in children. Findings and caveats of the study: Several hundred graft clones that had expanded were reportedly the source of alpha-beta T cells about two months after transplant. Fresh T-cell production supplied most of the T-cell counts and diversity seen one year after transplant.

Trimming removed 2 bases from V and 0 bases from J, with 19 bases in between. Germline-derived CDR1 and CDR2 are SNHLY and FYNNEI. The CDR3 runs to 19 residues. In the case of this clonotype: Antigen: not known.

Preparation of the TCRbeta library involved a method that used unique molecular identifiers. MiXCR, run by TCRdb on the PCR reads, gives a single entry per CDR3 protein. The sample lists around 580,000 distinct CDR3 sequences, 25% to 30% occurring once. The source material was PBMCs, sampled before TCRalphabeta/CD19-depleted stem cell transplant. The chain links TRBV2 to TRBJ1-4; unclear D gene. This sequence was found in a boy younger than two with Wiskott-Aldrich syndrome, due to receive a stem cell transplant. This CDR3 reads CASSENHPYSGATNEKLFF. The DNA of the CDR3 is TGTGCCAGCAGTGAAAACCACCCGTACTCTGGTGCAACTAATGAAAAACTGTTTTTT. The variable domain in full, completed from reference TRBV2 and TRBJ1-4, reads EPEVTQTPSHQVTQMGQEVILRCVPISNHLYFYWYRQILGQKVEFLVSFYNNEISEKSEIFDDQFSVERPDGSNFTLKIRSTKLEDSAMYFCASSENHPYSGATNEKLFFGSGTQLSVL.